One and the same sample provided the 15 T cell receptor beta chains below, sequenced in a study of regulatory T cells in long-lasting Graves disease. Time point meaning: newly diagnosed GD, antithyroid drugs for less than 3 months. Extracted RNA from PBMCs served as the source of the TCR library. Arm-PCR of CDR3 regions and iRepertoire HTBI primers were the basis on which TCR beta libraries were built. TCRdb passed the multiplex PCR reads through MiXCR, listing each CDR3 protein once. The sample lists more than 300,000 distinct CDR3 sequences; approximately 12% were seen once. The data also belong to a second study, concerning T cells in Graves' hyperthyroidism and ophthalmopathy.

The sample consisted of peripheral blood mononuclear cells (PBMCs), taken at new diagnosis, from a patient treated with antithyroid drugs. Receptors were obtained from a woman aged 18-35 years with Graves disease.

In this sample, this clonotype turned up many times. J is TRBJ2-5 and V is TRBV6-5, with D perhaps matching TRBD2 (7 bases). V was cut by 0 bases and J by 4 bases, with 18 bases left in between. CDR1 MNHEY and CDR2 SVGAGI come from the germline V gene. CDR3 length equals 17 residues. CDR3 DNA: TGTGCCAGCAGTTACTCTTTCCGGGGGCCGGGGGGAGAGACCCAGTACTTC. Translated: CASSYSFRGPGGETQYF.

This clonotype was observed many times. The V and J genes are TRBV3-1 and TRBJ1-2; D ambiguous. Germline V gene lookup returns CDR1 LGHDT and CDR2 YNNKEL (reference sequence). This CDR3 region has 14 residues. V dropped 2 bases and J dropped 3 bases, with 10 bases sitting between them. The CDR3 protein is CASSQNDGDYGYTF. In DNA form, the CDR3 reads TGTGCCAGCAGCCAAAACGACGGAGACTATGGCTACACCTTC.

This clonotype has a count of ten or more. This chain's CDR3 is CASSQGSGDQPQHF. The DNA of the CDR3 is TGTGCCAGCAGCCAAGGATCGGGGGATCAGCCCCAGCATTTT. The rearrangement joins TRBV3-1 to TRBJ1-5; D is perhaps TRBD1 (5 bases). CDR1 is LGHDT, CDR2 YNNKEL, per germline (reference sequence). The germline V and J ends were trimmed by 1 base and 5 bases, with 9 bases remaining between them. This CDR3 has 14 amino acids.

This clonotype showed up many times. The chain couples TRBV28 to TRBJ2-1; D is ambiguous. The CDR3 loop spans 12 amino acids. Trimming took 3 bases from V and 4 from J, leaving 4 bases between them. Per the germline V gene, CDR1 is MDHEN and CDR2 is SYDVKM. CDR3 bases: TGTGCCAGCAGTTTCGGGTACAATGAGCAGTTCTTC. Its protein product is CASSFGYNEQFF.

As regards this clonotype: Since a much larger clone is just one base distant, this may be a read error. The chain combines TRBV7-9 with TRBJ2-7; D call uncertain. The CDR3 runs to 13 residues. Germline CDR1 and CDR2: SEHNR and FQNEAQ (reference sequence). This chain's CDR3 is CASNLVRSYEQYF. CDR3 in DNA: TGTGCCAGCAACTTAGTGCGATCCTACGAGCAGTACTTC.

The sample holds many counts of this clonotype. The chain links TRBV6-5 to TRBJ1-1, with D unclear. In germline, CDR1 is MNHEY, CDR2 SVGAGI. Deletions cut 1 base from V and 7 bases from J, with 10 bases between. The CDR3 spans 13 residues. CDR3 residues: CASSYYQYDEAFF. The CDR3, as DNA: TGTGCCAGCAGTTACTACCAGTACGATGAAGCTTTCTTT.

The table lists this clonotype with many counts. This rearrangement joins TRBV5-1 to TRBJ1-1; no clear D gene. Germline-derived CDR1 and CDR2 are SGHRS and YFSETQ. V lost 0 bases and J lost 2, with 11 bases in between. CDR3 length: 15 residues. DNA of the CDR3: TGCGCCAGCAGCTTGGGGCAGCCGTCTAACACTGAAGCTTTCTTT. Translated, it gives CASSLGQPSNTEAFF.

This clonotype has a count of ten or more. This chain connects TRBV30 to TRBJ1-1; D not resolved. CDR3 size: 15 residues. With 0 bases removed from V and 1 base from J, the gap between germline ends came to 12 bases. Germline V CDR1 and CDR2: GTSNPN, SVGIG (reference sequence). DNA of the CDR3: TGTGCCTGGAGTGTTCTAAATCTGGGGAACACTGAAGCTTTCTTT. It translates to CAWSVLNLGNTEAFF.

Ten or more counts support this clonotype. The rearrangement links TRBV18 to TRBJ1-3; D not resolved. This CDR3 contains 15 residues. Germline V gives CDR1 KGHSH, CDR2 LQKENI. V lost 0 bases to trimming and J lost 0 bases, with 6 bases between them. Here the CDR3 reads CASSPPSHSGNTIYF. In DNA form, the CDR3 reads TGTGCCAGCTCACCACCGAGCCACTCTGGAAACACCATATATTTT.

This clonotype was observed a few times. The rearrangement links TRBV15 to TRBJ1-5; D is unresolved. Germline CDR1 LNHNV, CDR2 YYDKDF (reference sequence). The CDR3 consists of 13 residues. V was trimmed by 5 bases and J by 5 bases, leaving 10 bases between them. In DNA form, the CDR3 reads TGTGCCACCAGCGAAGAAGGGTATCAGCCCCAGCATTTT. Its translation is CATSEEGYQPQHF.

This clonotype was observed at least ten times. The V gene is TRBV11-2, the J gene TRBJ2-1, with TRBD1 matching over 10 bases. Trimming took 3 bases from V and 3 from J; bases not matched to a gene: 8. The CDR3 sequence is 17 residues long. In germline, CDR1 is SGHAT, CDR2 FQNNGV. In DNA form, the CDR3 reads TGTGCCAGCAGCTTCACCCCCGGGACAGGGGACTACAATGAGCAGTTCTTC. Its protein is CASSFTPGTGDYNEQFF. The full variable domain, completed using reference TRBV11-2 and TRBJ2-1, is EAGVAQSPRYKIIEKRQSVAFWCNPISGHATLYWYQQILGQGPKLLIQFQNNGVVDDSQLPKDRFSAERLKGVDSTLKIQPAKLEDSAVYLCASSFTPGTGDYNEQFFGPGTRLTVL.

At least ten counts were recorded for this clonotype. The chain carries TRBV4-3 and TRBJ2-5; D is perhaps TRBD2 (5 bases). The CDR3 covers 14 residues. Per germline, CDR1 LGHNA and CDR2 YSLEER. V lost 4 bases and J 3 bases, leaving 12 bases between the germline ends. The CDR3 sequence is CASSPGTVEETQYF. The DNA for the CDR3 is TGCGCCAGCAGCCCGGGAACAGTCGAAGAGACCCAGTACTTC.

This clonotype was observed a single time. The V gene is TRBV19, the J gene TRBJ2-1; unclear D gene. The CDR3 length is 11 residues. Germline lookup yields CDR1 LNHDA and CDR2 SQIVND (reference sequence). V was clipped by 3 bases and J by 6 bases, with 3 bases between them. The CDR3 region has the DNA TGTGCCAGTAGTATGTTCAATGAGCAGTTCTTC. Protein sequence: CASSMFNEQFF.

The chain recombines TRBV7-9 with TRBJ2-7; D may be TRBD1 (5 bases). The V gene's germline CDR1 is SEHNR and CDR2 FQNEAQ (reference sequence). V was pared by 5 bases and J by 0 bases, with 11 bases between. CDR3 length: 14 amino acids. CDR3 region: CASSEVGASYEQYV. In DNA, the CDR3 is TGTGCCAGCAGCGAAGTAGGGGCCTCCTACGAGCAGTACGTC.

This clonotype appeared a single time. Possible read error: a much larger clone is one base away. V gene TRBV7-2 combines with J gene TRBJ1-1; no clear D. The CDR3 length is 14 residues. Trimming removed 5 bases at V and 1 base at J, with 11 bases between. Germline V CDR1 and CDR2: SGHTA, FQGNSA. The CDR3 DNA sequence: TGTGCCAGCAGCCGGGATTGGACGAACACTGAAGCTTTCTTT. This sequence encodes CASSRDWTNTEAFF.